The clone carrying this T cell receptor beta chain is labeled medium-sized (0.01 to 0.1%) based on frequency. As yet, its antigen is unknown. Tens of thousands of genome equivalents of blood DNA were amplified for TRB. One tube held mixed TRB-A and TRB-B primer pools for touch-down PCR. TCRdb processed the multiplex PCR reads again and assigns one entry to each CDR3 protein, with no DNA. The data include 9,900 or so distinct CDR3 sequences; the top ten clones carry roughly a tenth. The source of the sample is a study of T cell clusters in autoimmune cytopenias. Across the study: Per sample, median TRB depth was about 48,000 reads, yielding a median roughly 2,200 distinct clonotypes. Findings of the study overall: Primary autoimmune cytopenia patients appeared to lack physiological T cell clusters present in healthy donors. No experiment has yet validated the function of the T cell clusters defined in silico. Compared with active autoimmune hepatitis patients, healthy donors showed about 3-fold more exclusive TRB clusters.

Sequencing was carried out using peripheral blood. This sequence originates from a human donor with an autoimmune cytopenia or autoimmune hepatitis (not recorded which).

The CDR3 sequence is CSVAMGSTDTQYF. This chain joins TRBV29-1 and TRBJ2-3. CDR3 length equals 13 residues. CDR1 and CDR2 (germline): SQVTM, ANQGSEA.